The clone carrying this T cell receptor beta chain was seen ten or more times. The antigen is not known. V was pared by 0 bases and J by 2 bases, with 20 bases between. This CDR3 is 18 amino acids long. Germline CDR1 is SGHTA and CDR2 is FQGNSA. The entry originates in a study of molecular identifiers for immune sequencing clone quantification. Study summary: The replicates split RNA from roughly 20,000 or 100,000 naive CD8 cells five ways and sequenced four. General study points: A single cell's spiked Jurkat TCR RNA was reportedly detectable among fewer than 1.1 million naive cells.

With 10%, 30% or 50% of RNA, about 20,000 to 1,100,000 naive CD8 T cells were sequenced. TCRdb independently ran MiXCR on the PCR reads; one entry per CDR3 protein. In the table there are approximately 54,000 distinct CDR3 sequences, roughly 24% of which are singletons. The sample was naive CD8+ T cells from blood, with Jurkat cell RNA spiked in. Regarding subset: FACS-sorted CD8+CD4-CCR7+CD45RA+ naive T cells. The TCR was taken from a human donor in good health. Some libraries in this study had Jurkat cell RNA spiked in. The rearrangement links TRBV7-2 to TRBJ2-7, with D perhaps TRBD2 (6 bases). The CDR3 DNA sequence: TGTGCCAGCAGCTTAGCCCGGGACTGGGACCTGGGAACCTACGAGCAGTACTTC. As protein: CASSLARDWDLGTYEQYF.